This paragraph reports one TCR beta chain. This clonotype was detected many times. This receptor's antigen is unknown. No much larger clone is present one base from it, and per-base qualities are unavailable. Ficoll-Paque density gradient centrifugation was the method used to isolate PBMCs. V and J lose 4 bases and 6 bases, and a span of 8 bases separates them. Taken from cysteine to phenylalanine, the CDR3 has 12 residues. The read is trimmed to its CDR3 DNA, 36 bases read in frame from base 1. For CDR1 and CDR2, the germline V gene (reference sequence) lists SEHNR and FQNEAQ. TCRdb names Illumina NovaSeq 6000 as the instrument used. TCRalpha and TCRbeta cDNA libraries were constructed by 5'RACE with constant-segment primers, with sample barcodes and unique molecular identifiers being introduced. RNA was extracted from every sample with Trizol reagent. Libraries were amplified in two PCR steps, with a second sample barcode and Illumina TruSeq adapters added in the second step. Sequencing of the libraries was done on an Illumina NovaSeq, producing 2 x 150 bp paired-end reads. On the authors' methods: The reads were demultiplexed and collapsed into UMI-guided consensus sequences using migec v1.2.7. Using mixcr v2.1.11, the UMI consensuses were aligned to TRA and TRB V and J templates and assembled into clonotypes. A clonotype was counted as expanded or contracted only if both edgeR and NoisET called the change significant, with noise models trained on biological replicates. For edgeR calls, the thresholds were a false discovery rate-adjusted p below 0.01 and a log2 fold-change of 1. As an exploratory analysis of dynamics, max-normalized trajectories of the 1000 most abundant clonotypes were examined by PCA with hierarchical clustering. Separately sequenced CD4+ and CD8+ repertoires were used to assign a CD4 or CD8 phenotype to each responding clone. TCRdb trimmed public reads at Q25 via fastp, called clones via MiXCR and kept in-frame beta chains. Entries that share a CDR3 protein sequence are merged under the most common genes and DNA. None of the V and J calls come from the authors' own analysis; TCRdb made them. The sample profile shows more than 250,000 distinct CDR3 sequences; roughly 17% of them were found once. The ten largest clones take up around a fifth of the sample.

The data derive from a study of T-cell memory formation after mild COVID-19 (dated by TCRdb to the early 2020s). The study in broad terms: TCR sequence clusters from the two donors were largely donor specific. Longitudinal TCRalpha and TCRbeta repertoire sequencing tracked T-cell clones expanding and contracting after mild COVID-19 in a couple of donors. The cohort comprised two young, previously healthy adult volunteers, one female and one male.

Summary of the overall study and its limitations: The study included only a couple of mild cases, and larger cohorts that include severe cases with pre-infection samples were judged to be necessary. Contracting CD4+ clones turned up mainly in the CM and EM memory subsets, whereas EMRA was where CD8+ clones were enriched. Some responding clones were found in pre-infection memory, which suggests that pre-existing cross-reactive memory T cells took part in the SARS-CoV-2 response. Balanced CD4/CD8 phenotypes were observed for clones contracting from day 15 to 85, whereas a bias towards CD4+ was observed for a second wave of clones expanding from day 15 to 37. Whether the second-wave clones peaking on day 37 were SARS-CoV-2 specific was not confirmed.

This receptor was taken from a man aged 18-30 years who had mild COVID-19 (a few samples of this study predate the infection). The sample titles of this study are shuffled in the database, so cell type and time point are left out; the donor was told from shared clones. Sequenced: PBMCs or a T cell subset sorted from them (not recorded which). This chain is built from TRBV7-9 and TRBJ2-3, with the D gene call left open. This receptor carries the CDR3 CASSSLGDTQYF. The nucleotide sequence is given as TGTGCCAGCAGCTCCCTGGGGGATACGCAGTATTTT. Reference TRBV7-9 and TRBJ2-3 proteins supply the regions before and after the CDR3; the full variable domain is: DTGVSQNPRHKITKRGQNVTFRCDPISEHNRLYWYRQTLGQGPEFLTYFQNEAQLEKSRLLSDRFSAERPKGSFSTLEIQRTEQGDSAMYLCASSSLGDTQYFGPGTRLTVL.